The 15 T cell receptor beta chains in this list originate from one sample, sequenced in a study of vaccination effects on CD4 cells after COVID-19. Repertoires were generated with immunoSEQ multiplex PCR, while TCRdb's copy carries only in-frame clones and drops some. The sample lists fewer than 25,000 clones, around 70% occurring once. No antigen has been identified for these receptors. Antigen-specific CD4+ T cell clonotypes were called by their expansion after viral peptide-pool culture in ViraFEST. Following culture for more than 9 days, CD4+ T cells were isolated. Source: CD4+ T cells from PBMCs cultured with HCoV-229E spike peptides, taken before COVID-19 vaccination. Receptors originate from a human donor who received a COVID-19 vaccine.

The V and J genes are TRBV5-1 and TRBJ1-2; D is possibly TRBD1 (5 bases). CDR1 is SGHRS, CDR2 YFSETQ, per germline. This CDR3 has 12 residues. Trimming pared 0 bases from V and 8 bases from J, leaving 8 bases between. The CDR3 DNA follows: TGCGCCAGCAGCTTGGGAGGGGACGGCTACACCTTC. It encodes CASSLGGDGYTF.

This clone is labeled medium-sized (0.01 to 0.1%). The chain combines TRBV2 with TRBJ1-6; 9 bases map to TRBD1. The CDR3 has 16 amino acids. Germline CDR1 reads SNHLY; CDR2 reads FYNNEI. The trim removed 3 bases at V and 10 bases at J, leaving 10 bases unmatched. In DNA form, the CDR3 reads TGTGCCAGCAGTGAGAGGGGATTGGGGACAGGGTCACCCCTCCACTTT. Its protein product is CASSERGLGTGSPLHF.

This clone has a handful of counts. The chain is built from TRBV10-1 and TRBJ2-7, with D tentatively TRBD1 (7 bases). The V end was cut by 3 bases, the J end by 4 bases, with 16 bases between. CDR1 is WNHNN and CDR2 is SYGVQD in the germline V gene (reference sequence). This CDR3 has 15 amino acids. The CDR3 is CASSDPEQGTYEQYF. The CDR3, as DNA: TGCGCCAGCAGTGACCCAGAACAGGGGACTTACGAGCAGTACTTC.

V gene TRBV20-1 combines with J gene TRBJ1-3, with a possible D match to TRBD1 (5 bases). Per germline, CDR1 DFQATT and CDR2 SNEGSKA (reference sequence). Trimming took 3 bases from V and 0 from J, leaving 9 bases between them. This CDR3 spans 14 amino acids. CDR3 sequence: CSASTGFSGNTIYF. The CDR3 region has the DNA TGCAGTGCTAGTACAGGTTTCTCTGGAAACACCATATATTTT.

This chain uses TRBV6-5 with TRBJ1-2, with D unclear. Germline-derived CDR1 and CDR2 are MNHEY and SVGAGI. Deletions cut 4 bases from V and 6 bases from J, with 12 bases between. The CDR3 is 13 residues long. CDR3 bases: TGTGCCAGCAGTTCGGCGACAACGAATGGCTACACCTTC. This encodes CASSSATTNGYTF.

V gene TRBV13 combines with J gene TRBJ1-3; tentatively, D is TRBD1 (5 bases). V lost 5 bases and J 0 bases, leaving 11 bases between the germline ends. Germline CDR1 PRHDT, CDR2 FYEKMQ (reference sequence). This CDR3 is 15 amino acids long. The CDR3: CASSLRQSSGNTIYF. The CDR3 DNA reads TGTGCCAGCAGCCTCAGACAGAGCTCTGGAAACACCATATATTTT. Using reference TRBV13 and TRBJ1-3 for the parts outside the CDR3, the full variable domain is AAGVIQSPRHLIKEKRETATLKCYPIPRHDTVYWYQQGPGQDPQFLISFYEKMQSDKGSIPDRFSAQQFSDYHSELNMSSLELGDSALYFCASSLRQSSGNTIYFGEGSWLTVV.

V gene TRBV10-3 combines with J gene TRBJ1-3; 7 bases line up with TRBD1. Germline V gives CDR1 ENHRY, CDR2 SYGVKD. CDR3 size: 13 residues. V shed 10 bases, J shed 2 bases, and the junction held 5 bases outside the gene matches. CDR3 in amino acids: CATQGLTGNTIYF. CDR3 nucleotide sequence: TGTGCCACACAGGGGCTCACTGGAAACACCATATATTTT.

V is TRBV29-1 and J is TRBJ1-3, with D hard to call. The length of the CDR3 is 13 residues. Germline CDR1 and CDR2: SQVTM and ANQGSEA. V shed 4 bases and J shed 2 bases, with 9 bases lying between them. Here the CDR3 DNA reads TGCAGCGTTGGGGGAGAAGCTGGAAACACCATATATTTT. The encoded protein is CSVGGEAGNTIYF.

The chain combines TRBV6-2 or TRBV6-3 with TRBJ1-2, with D uncertain. V lost 5 bases and J 5 bases, leaving 9 bases between the germline ends. The germline V gene encodes CDR1 MNHEY and CDR2 SVGEGT. The CDR3 has 12 amino acids. The CDR3 coding sequence is TGTGCCAGCAGTGGCCAGATATATGGCTACACCTTC. The encoded protein is CASSGQIYGYTF.

The chain uses TRBV4-1 and TRBJ2-2; maybe TRBD1 (7 bases). The CDR3 totals 15 residues. Germline-derived CDR1 and CDR2 are MGHRA and YSYEKL. Trimming removed 3 bases at V and 4 bases at J, with 12 bases between. The CDR3 sequence is CASSQAGQSTGELFF. CDR3 nucleotide sequence: TGCGCCAGCAGCCAGGCGGGACAGAGCACCGGGGAGCTGTTTTTT.

The rearrangement joins TRBV7-2 to TRBJ2-3; TRBD2 agrees at 10 bases. V shed 5 bases and J 0 bases; nucleotides not matched to a gene: 2. This CDR3 contains 15 residues. Germline-derived CDR1 and CDR2 are SGHTA and FQGNSA. The CDR3: CASSRTSGSTDTQYF. Here the CDR3 DNA reads TGTGCCAGCAGCCGGACTAGCGGAAGCACAGATACGCAGTATTTT.

This clone is labeled medium-sized (0.01 to 0.1%). The chain employs TRBV2 and TRBJ1-4; D not resolved. Per the germline V gene, CDR1 is SNHLY and CDR2 is FYNNEI. Trimming pared 1 base from V and 8 bases from J, leaving 11 bases between. The CDR3 has 14 amino acids. The DNA for the CDR3 is TGTGCCAGCAGTGAAGGCCGTAATTGGGAAAAACTGTTTTTT. This sequence encodes CASSEGRNWEKLFF.

The chain links TRBV9 to TRBJ2-5; D might be TRBD1 or TRBD2, each matching 5 bases. Trimming removed 3 bases from V and 1 base from J, with 13 bases in between. Germline V gives CDR1 SGDLS, CDR2 YYNGEE. The CDR3 covers 15 residues. CDR3 nucleotides: TGTGCCAGCAGCGGGGGGTCCATCACCCAAGAGACCCAGTACTTC. Translated, it gives CASSGGSITQETQYF.

V and J are TRBV7-2 and TRBJ2-7, with unresolved D. With 5 bases removed from V and 2 bases from J, the gap between germline ends came to 10 bases. Germline values: CDR1 SGHTA, CDR2 FQGNSA. There are 13 residues in the CDR3. The DNA for the CDR3 is TGTGCCAGCAGCATTACCAGGACCTACGAGCAGTACTTC. Residues: CASSITRTYEQYF.

The CDR3 DNA follows: TGCGCCAGCAGCCAAACCGGGACAGTAGGCTATGGCTACACCTTC. Amino acid sequence: CASSQTGTVGYGYTF. V gene TRBV5-1 combines with J gene TRBJ1-2; 7 bases fit TRBD1. The CDR3 has 15 amino acids. CDR1 is SGHRS, CDR2 YFSETQ, per germline. V gave up 4 bases and J gave up 4 bases; unmatched junction bases: 10.